These 16 T cell receptor beta chains originate from one sample sequenced in a study of regulatory T cells in long-lasting Graves disease. Construction of the TCR beta libraries employed iRepertoire HTBI primers in conjunction with Arm-PCR of CDR3 regions. TCRdb redid the calling of the multiplex PCR reads with MiXCR, one entry per CDR3 protein. The table has 400,000 to 500,000 distinct CDR3 sequences, 12% to 15% seen once; the top ten hold about 15%. Time point given: newly diagnosed GD, antithyroid drugs for less than 3 months. PBMC-derived RNA was used for the TCR library. The same sample was also studied in work on T cells in Graves' hyperthyroidism and ophthalmopathy.

The sample in question was peripheral blood mononuclear cells (PBMCs), obtained at new diagnosis, from a patient treated with antithyroid drugs. The receptors originated from a woman between 45 and 65 years old with Graves disease.

The rearrangement uses TRBV3-1 and TRBJ1-1; D gene unclear. Trimming took off 0 bases at V and 8 bases at J, with 13 bases between the two ends. Germline values: CDR1 LGHDT, CDR2 YNNKEL (reference sequence). The length of the CDR3 is 14 residues. The CDR3 region is CASSQEGPRVEAFF. CDR3 DNA sequence: TGTGCCAGCAGCCAAGAAGGTCCCCGGGTGGAAGCTTTCTTT. The whole variable domain, filled in from reference TRBV3-1 and TRBJ1-1, reads DTAVSQTPKYLVTQMGNDKSIKCEQNLGHDTMYWYKQDSKKFLKIMFSYNNKELIINETVPNRFSPKSPDKAHLNLHINSLELGDSAVYFCASSQEGPRVEAFFGQGTRLTVV.

The chain carries TRBV6-2 or TRBV6-3 and TRBJ2-2; a weak D match, TRBD2 (6 bases). The V end was cut by 0 bases, the J end by 4 bases, with 12 bases between. In germline, CDR1 is MNHEY, CDR2 SVGEGT. This CDR3 has 16 residues. The CDR3 protein is CASSYSGGAGTGELFF. CDR3 coding DNA: TGTGCCAGCAGTTACTCCGGAGGGGCGGGCACCGGGGAGCTGTTTTTT.

This clonotype was found many times. The genes are TRBV11-2 and TRBJ2-1; 13 bases match TRBD2. Trimming at V came to 4 bases and at J to 7 bases, leaving 10 bases not matched to a gene. The CDR3 spans 17 residues. Germline loops: CDR1 SGHAT, CDR2 FQNNGV. Written as DNA, the CDR3 is TGTGCCAGCAGCTCCCGGGGGACTAGCGGGACTTGGAATGAGCAGTTCTTC. Protein: CASSSRGTSGTWNEQFF.

V usage is TRBV5-1 and J usage is TRBJ1-1, with 7 bases aligning to TRBD1. The ends lost 7 bases at V and 8 bases at J; junction bases unmatched: 5. CDR3 length equals 11 residues. Germline CDR1 reads SGHRS; CDR2 reads YFSETQ. As DNA, the CDR3 is TGCGCCAGCGCTCAGGGGGGAGAAGCTTTCTTT. Its translation: CASAQGGEAFF.

The rearrangement uses TRBV9 and TRBJ2-5; D not certain. The germline CDR1 and CDR2 sequences are SGDLS and YYNGEE. V was trimmed by 3 bases and J by 0 bases, leaving 18 bases between them. CDR3 length: 17 amino acids. The CDR3 DNA follows: TGTGCCAGCAGCGCAAAACTGGGGTCGCCTTACCAAGAGACCCAGTACTTC. It is translated as CASSAKLGSPYQETQYF. Full variable domain (missing parts from reference TRBV9 and TRBJ2-5): DSGVTQTPKHLITATGQRVTLRCSPRSGDLSVYWYQQSLDQGLQFLIQYYNGEERAKGNILERFSAQQFPDLHSELNLSSLELGDSALYFCASSAKLGSPYQETQYFGPGTRLLVL.

This clonotype has a count of ten or more. The chain uses TRBV12-3 or TRBV12-4 and TRBJ1-1; D gene uncertain. Trimming removed 7 bases from V and 0 bases from J, with 9 bases in between. The CDR3 spans 13 residues. Written as DNA, the CDR3 is TGTGCCAGCACGGGAGCCATGAACACTGAAGCTTTCTTT. It translates to CASTGAMNTEAFF.

The chain combines TRBV24-1 with TRBJ2-1; the D gene is possibly TRBD1 (6 bases). The CDR3 extends over 14 amino acids. Germline V gene lookup returns CDR1 KGHDR and CDR2 SFDVKD. Trimming removed 4 bases at V and 8 bases at J, with 14 bases between. The CDR3 is CATSEGGRGYEQFF. CDR3 DNA: TGTGCCACCAGTGAAGGAGGCAGGGGATATGAGCAGTTCTTC.

The rearrangement joins TRBV5-1 to TRBJ1-4; 8 bases line up with TRBD1. CDR1 and CDR2 from the germline V gene are SGHRS and YFSETQ. This CDR3 spans 16 amino acids. Trimming cost V 3 bases and J 5 bases; bases outside gene matches: 9. The CDR3 DNA reads TGCGCCAGCAGCTGGGGTGACAGGGGAGCGAATGAAAAACTGTTTTTT. This sequence encodes CASSWGDRGANEKLFF.

This clonotype was observed at least ten times. The chain is built from TRBV9 and TRBJ2-1; 10 bases fit TRBD2. Germline CDR1 is SGDLS and CDR2 is YYNGEE. The CDR3 length is 15 residues. Trimming removed 5 bases from V and 3 bases from J; junction bases left unmatched: 5. CDR3 DNA sequence: TGTGCCAGCAGTGCCGGACTAGCGGACTACAATGAGCAGTTCTTC. It translates to CASSAGLADYNEQFF.

This clonotype was observed a handful of times. V is TRBV18 and J is TRBJ1-3; D is ambiguous. This CDR3 has 14 residues. The V end lost 6 bases, the J end lost 8 bases, and 17 bases lay between the germline ends. Germline V gene sequence: CDR1 KGHSH, CDR2 LQKENI. Written as DNA, the CDR3 is TGTGCCAGCTCGGAACAAAGCTACCGGGACACCATATATTTT. Residues: CASSEQSYRDTIYF.

On this clonotype itself: Because it lacks the conserved phenylalanine or tryptophan at the end, this CDR3 is likely a read error. The chain combines TRBV18 with TRBJ2-5, with a possible D match to TRBD1 (6 bases). There are 13 residues in the CDR3. Looked up from germline, CDR1 is KGHSH and CDR2 is LQKENI. This CDR3 reads CAISPGQGETQYS. The CDR3 nucleotides are TGTGCCATCTCACCCGGCCAGGGGGAGACCCAGTACTCC.

This chain connects TRBV5-1 to TRBJ1-1; D is ambiguous. The CDR3 contains 14 residues. V was cut by 2 bases and J by 1 base, with 9 bases left in between. Looked up from germline, CDR1 is SGHRS and CDR2 is YFSETQ. CDR3 bases: TGCGCCAGCAGCTTCCGGGTACAGAACACTGAAGCTTTCTTT. Translated, it gives CASSFRVQNTEAFF.

This clonotype was recorded many times. J is TRBJ2-7 and V is TRBV9, with a possible D match to TRBD2 (5 bases). Looked up from germline, CDR1 is SGDLS and CDR2 is YYNGEE. Trimming stripped 4 bases from V and 9 bases from J, with 17 bases between. The CDR3 covers 13 residues. The CDR3: CASSPEVSSWQYF. CDR3 sequence (DNA): TGTGCCAGCAGCCCTGAGGTGTCTAGCTGGCAGTACTTC.

This clonotype was counted a few times. The chain links TRBV6-1 to TRBJ2-6; tentatively, D is TRBD1 (5 bases). Germline lookup yields CDR1 MNHNS and CDR2 SASEGT. The CDR3 is made up of 13 amino acids. The V end lost 6 bases, the J end lost 11 bases, and 14 bases lay between the germline ends. CDR3 residues: CASRKTASYVLTF. The CDR3 nucleotides are TGTGCCAGCAGGAAGACAGCCTCTTACGTCCTGACTTTC.

This clonotype showed up many times. Here the CDR3 DNA reads TGTGCCAGTAAGGGACTAGCGGACTACGAGCAGTACTTC. Translation gives CASKGLADYEQYF. This sequence joins TRBV5-5 and TRBJ2-7, with 11 nucleotides matching TRBD2. The CDR3 is 13 residues long. Germline V gives CDR1 SGHKS, CDR2 YYEKEE (reference sequence). J gave up 3 bases and V 8 bases, and 4 bases lay outside the gene matches.

This clonotype has ten or more counts. V gene TRBV7-9 combines with J gene TRBJ2-7, with 7 nucleotides matching TRBD1. The CDR3 has 16 amino acids. The trim removed 4 bases at V and 0 bases at J, leaving 9 bases unmatched. Germline V CDR1 and CDR2: SEHNR, FQNEAQ (reference sequence). The CDR3 loop is CASSSPGQASSYEQYF. CDR3 nucleotide sequence: TGTGCCAGCAGCTCCCCCGGACAGGCGAGCTCCTACGAGCAGTACTTC.